This T cell receptor (beta chain) was identified in a study of CD8 T cells in Susac syndrome. Findings of the study overall: The authors acknowledged that their TCR sequencing and HLA analysis involved a relatively small number of individuals.

CD8+ and CD4+ T cells from blood underwent TCR beta sequencing. When the RNA was reverse transcribed, random hexamers were used with an input of about 0.5 to 1 ug. By means of immunoSEQ multiplex PCR, TCR beta CDR3 spanning 54 Vbeta and 13 Jbeta underwent amplification. MiXCR, run by TCRdb on the immunoSEQ multiplex PCR reads, gives a single entry per CDR3 protein. The sample holds some 200,000 distinct CDR3 sequences, roughly 95% seen once. The count of this clonotype is one. Its cognate antigen is unknown. The CDR3 is made up of 14 amino acids. Germline CDR1 reads SGHRS; CDR2 reads YFSETQ. V lost 2 bases and J lost 5, with 14 bases in between.

The V call is TRBV5-1, the J call TRBJ2-7, with D possibly being TRBD2 (6 bases). The source of this sequence is a human donor with multiple sclerosis. The sequencing sample was made of CD4+ T cells from PBMCs. The CDR3: CASSFSSSVNEQYF. The CDR3 bases are TGCGCCAGCAGCTTTTCGTCTAGCGTAAACGAGCAGTACTTC.